The rows below give T cell receptor beta chains drawn from one sample of a study of blood T cells in healthy people across ages. TCRdb reprocessed the 5' RACE reads via MiXCR and lists one record per CDR3 protein. The repertoire consists of about 940,000 distinct CDR3 sequences, with around 48% occurring once and the leading ten covering roughly 13%. Sequenced input: blood. The source of these receptors is a man aged 25-45 years in good health. CDR3s include the opening cysteine and the closing phenylalanine or tryptophan. D genes are given only for firm matches. Some rows mark clone size as missing; the rest say once, few, many or name a class of expanded clone.

>TRBV20-1|many|TRBJ2-1|TRBD2
CSAKGPSGVGEQFF
TGCAGTGCTAAAGGCCCTAGCGGGGTAGGGGAGCAGTTCTTC
>TRBV4-1|NA|TRBJ1-4|NA
CASSQVTIANEKLFF
TGCGCCAGCAGCCAAGTTACCATAGCTAATGAAAAACTGTTTTTT
>TRBV20-1|few|TRBJ2-7|NA
CSASLPPSGTPYEQYF
TGCAGTGCTAGCCTCCCCCCCTCGGGGACTCCCTACGAGCAGTACTTC
>TRBV11-1|few|TRBJ2-3|NA
CASSSKGVVADTQYF
TGTGCCAGCAGCTCAAAGGGGGTGGTGGCAGATACGCAGTATTTT
>TRBV20-1|few|TRBJ2-3|NA
CSALGGILDTQYF
TGCAGTGCCCTTGGGGGGATTTTAGATACGCAGTATTTT
>TRBV24-1|NA|TRBJ2-7|TRBD1
CATSDLWTGVPLEQYF
TGTGCCACCAGTGATTTGTGGACAGGGGTTCCCCTCGAGCAGTACTTC
>TRBV7-9|NA|TRBJ2-7|NA
CASSLPREEQYF
TGTGCCAGCAGCTTACCGAGGGAAGAGCAGTACTTC
>TRBV12-3/TRBV12-4|NA|TRBJ1-1|NA
CASKEGRAGEAFF
TGTGCCAGCAAGGAGGGAAGGGCCGGCGAAGCTTTCTTT
>TRBV4-2|NA|TRBJ2-2|NA
CASRPVGETNTGELFF
TGTGCCAGCAGACCTGTAGGGGAAACGAACACCGGGGAGCTGTTTTTT
>TRBV3-1|few|TRBJ2-5|NA
CASSQVGRWETQYF
TGTGCCAGCAGCCAAGTTGGAAGGTGGGAGACCCAGTACTTC